The clone carrying this T cell receptor beta chain showed up just a few times. A second PCR of about 7 to 12 cycles used a sample-barcoded 5' primer and a J-beta primer mix. Each TCR beta cDNA got a 12-nucleotide random molecular identifier. TCRdb processed the 5' RACE reads anew with MiXCR; each CDR3 protein has one entry. The table shows 900,000 to 950,000 distinct CDR3 sequences, with 25% to 30% occurring only once. The record originates from a study of blood T cells in healthy people across ages. V was trimmed by 4 bases and J by 6 bases, leaving 16 bases between them. Germline CDR1 is SGHRS and CDR2 is YFSETQ. There are 14 residues in the CDR3. These same records also appear under a second study, on T cells of mothers and their children. This second report adds: Samples came from a few healthy Caucasian mothers and their six children. It was related mother-child pairs that showed slightly higher overlap than unrelated pairs, without reaching significance.

Sequencing was done on a sample of blood. This receptor was obtained from a woman aged 40 to 50 in good health. This chain links TRBV5-1 with TRBJ1-1, with D possibly being TRBD1 (5 bases). DNA of the CDR3: TGCGCCAGCAGCCCCCCGCGGGGCCGGGCTGAAGCTTTCTTT. This encodes CASSPPRGRAEAFF. Full variable domain (outside the CDR3, taken from reference TRBV5-1 and TRBJ1-1): KAGVTQTPRYLIKTRGQQVTLSCSPISGHRSVSWYQQTPGQGLQFLFEYFSETQRNKGNFPGRFSGRQFSNSRSEMNVSTLELGDSALYLCASSPPRGRAEAFFGQGTRLTVV.